The 3 T cell receptor beta chains in this list originate from one sample, sequenced in a study of T cells in Graves' hyperthyroidism and ophthalmopathy. Regions amplified from RNA transcripts were the TCR beta CDR3 regions. With the HTBI primer set, the TCR CDR3 went through a first round of RT-PCR. Via MiXCR, TCRdb re-called the multiplex PCR reads, giving one row per CDR3 protein. The sample yields approximately 590,000 distinct CDR3 sequences, 46% seen once. Source material: peripheral blood or thyroid tissue (not recorded which). The receptors were gathered from a woman aged 18-35 years with Graves' hyperthyroidism.

The genes are TRBV15 and TRBJ2-7, with D hard to call. Trimming pared 8 bases from V and 2 bases from J, leaving 10 bases between. The germline V gene encodes CDR1 LNHNV and CDR2 YYDKDF (reference sequence). The CDR3 length is 12 residues. CDR3 coding DNA: TGTGCCACCCAAGAGCCGCCCTACGAGCAGTACTTC. Its translation is CATQEPPYEQYF.

There are many counts of this clonotype. The rearrangement links TRBV12-3 or TRBV12-4 to TRBJ2-6; D is unclear. This CDR3 has 13 residues. V dropped 6 bases and J dropped 0 bases, with 3 bases sitting between them. In nucleotides, the CDR3 is TGTGCCAGCAGCTACTCTGGGGCCAACGTCCTGACTTTC. This gives the protein CASSYSGANVLTF.

This chain uses TRBV24-1 with TRBJ2-5; 12 bases map to TRBD2. The CDR3 extends over 16 amino acids. CDR1 KGHDR and CDR2 SFDVKD come from the germline V gene. J was trimmed by 2 bases and V by 3 bases; bases with no gene match: 3. The CDR3 DNA follows: TGTGCCACCAGTGATCATCTAGCGGGAGGGCAAGAGACCCAGTACTTC. It translates to CATSDHLAGGQETQYF.